This T cell receptor (beta chain) was observed in a study of blood T cell repertoires in COVID-19. Whole-study context: The United States, Italy and Spain supplied acute and convalescent COVID-19 samples. The cDNA or gDNA used as material had been derived from T cells, B-cell-depleted T cells, or PBMCs.

In the source study's methods: Reference gene primer amplification in the assay estimated nucleated cell counts. Clones were sequenced by immunoSEQ multiplex PCR, and TCRdb holds only the in-frame ones, with some missing. Clonal size and the V and J genes are those of that table, whereas D and trimming came from the DNA. The sample records around 28,000 clones, less than 80% being singletons. This CDR3 has 15 amino acids. In germline, CDR1 is MDHEN, CDR2 SYDVKM. J gave up 6 bases and V 6 bases, and 14 bases lay outside the gene matches. This sequence joins TRBV28 and TRBJ2-7; 7 nucleotides line up with TRBD1. The origin of this receptor is a man between 65 and 80 years old with acute or convalescent COVID-19. Material for sequencing was peripheral blood. The CDR3 region has the DNA TGTGCCAGCAGAAACCCCGGGACAGCCAAGTCCGAGCAGTACTTC. This gives the protein CASRNPGTAKSEQYF.